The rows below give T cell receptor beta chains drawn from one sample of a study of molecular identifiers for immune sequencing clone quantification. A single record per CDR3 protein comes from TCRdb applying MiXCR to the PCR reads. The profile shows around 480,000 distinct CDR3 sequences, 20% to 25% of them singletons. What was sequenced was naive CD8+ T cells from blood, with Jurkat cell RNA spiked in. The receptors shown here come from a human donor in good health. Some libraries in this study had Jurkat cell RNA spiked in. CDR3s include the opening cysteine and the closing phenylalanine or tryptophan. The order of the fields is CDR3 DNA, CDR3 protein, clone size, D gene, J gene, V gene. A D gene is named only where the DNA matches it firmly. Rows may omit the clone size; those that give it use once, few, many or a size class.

TGTGCCAGCAGCTTAGAGGCAGGAGCTAACTATGGCTACACCTTC CASSLEAGANYGYTF few . TRBJ1-2 TRBV7-6
TGTGCCAGCACCCTCCTCGGGCGGGAGGACTTCTTAGCAGATACGCAGTATTTT CASTLLGREDFLADTQYF . TRBD2 TRBJ2-3 TRBV7-9
TGCAGTGCTAGAGATTTGGCCCACTCCGGTAGGCTAAGCACAGATACGCAGTATTTT CSARDLAHSGRLSTDTQYF . . TRBJ2-3 TRBV20-1
TGCAGCGTTGAGGGAGCGGGAGATGGAACCCAGTACTTC CSVEGAGDGTQYF . TRBD2 TRBJ2-5 TRBV29-1
TGTGCCAGCAGTGCCACAGGGAACTATGGCTACACCTTC CASSATGNYGYTF . . TRBJ1-2 TRBV13
TGTGCCAGCAGCTTAGTAGGGGGCTCGGGAGACATTCAGTACTTC CASSLVGGSGDIQYF few . TRBJ2-4 TRBV7-9
TGTGCCATCAGTGGGGCCTACGAGCAGTACTTC CAISGAYEQYF many . TRBJ2-7 TRBV10-3
TGCAGCGTTGGGCTGGCGGGCAGCTCCTACAATGAGCAGTTCTTC CSVGLAGSSYNEQFF . . TRBJ2-1 TRBV29-1
TGTGCCAGCAGTGAAGTAGACAATAACTATGGCTACACCTTC CASSEVDNNYGYTF . . TRBJ1-2 TRBV2
TGTGCCAGCAGTTTATCTACTGGGACTAGGTTTGCTCGCTACGGGCAGTACTTC CASSLSTGTRFARYGQYF . TRBD2 TRBJ2-7 TRBV27
TGTGCCAGCAGCCTGGGGGGACAGTACAATCAGCCCCAGCATTTT CASSLGGQYNQPQHF few TRBD1 TRBJ1-5 TRBV5-6
TGCAGTGCTAGAGATCCCCGGGACCTCTACAATGAGCAGTTCTTC CSARDPRDLYNEQFF few . TRBJ2-1 TRBV20-1
TGTGCCAGCAGAGCTCGGGGGAGCTCCTACGAGCAGTACTTC CASRARGSSYEQYF . . TRBJ2-7 TRBV13
TGTGCCAGCAGCTACGGGGAACTAGCGGGGGTGACCTACGAGCAGTACTTC CASSYGELAGVTYEQYF few TRBD2 TRBJ2-7 TRBV6-6
TGCAGTGCCCCAGCCGGAGAATCCTACAATGAGCAGTTCTTC CSAPAGESYNEQFF . . TRBJ2-1 TRBV20-1
TGTGCCAGCAGTTACTCCTACCGCTACGAGCAGTACTTC CASSYSYRYEQYF many . TRBJ2-7 TRBV6-2/TRBV6-3
TGTGCCAGCAGTTTAGGTCCCCTCCAGAATTACCAAGAGACCCAGTACTTC CASSLGPLQNYQETQYF . . TRBJ2-5 TRBV27
TGCGCCAGCAGCCAAGATGCCAGAACGAACACCGGGGAGCTGTTTTTT CASSQDARTNTGELFF once . TRBJ2-2 TRBV4-3
TGTGCCACCAGCAGTCGACTAGCGGGAGGCCTGAGCTCCTACGAGCAGTACTTC CATSSRLAGGLSSYEQYF few TRBD2 TRBJ2-7 TRBV15
TGCGCCAGCAGCTTGGGACAGGGGCGGTCCTACGAGCAGTACTTC CASSLGQGRSYEQYF . TRBD1 TRBJ2-7 TRBV5-1
TGTGCCACCAGTGACCCCGACGGGCCCAGGACTCGCACAGATACGCAGTATTTT CATSDPDGPRTRTDTQYF . . TRBJ2-3 TRBV24-1
TGCAGTGCTAAGGGGACAGGGGAAAGCGGGACCCAGTACTTC CSAKGTGESGTQYF . TRBD1 TRBJ2-5 TRBV20-1
TGTGCCAGCAGTTACGCCTGGCTGTACGAGCAGTACTTC CASSYAWLYEQYF . . TRBJ2-7 TRBV6-2/TRBV6-3
TGTGCCAGCAGCTTAGGGAACCGTAACCGGGACAACTGGGGCACCGGGGAGCTGTTTTTT CASSLGNRNRDNWGTGELFF . . TRBJ2-2 TRBV7-2
TGTGCCAGCAGCTTGGGGCCAAGTCAGGACTATGGCTACACCTTC CASSLGPSQDYGYTF . . TRBJ1-2 TRBV5-4